This entry describes one T cell receptor (beta chain). Its specificity is unknown. This table comes from immunoSEQ multiplex PCR, and its TCRdb copy is limited to in-frame clones, with some not included. The repertoire includes approximately 50,000 clones, roughly 66% of them detected once, and about 15% sits in the top ten. The data belong to a study of PD-1 blockade in classical Hodgkin lymphoma. General study points: It was CD4+ TCR diversity, not CD8+, that rose significantly by C4D1. Baseline TCR diversity was reportedly lower in newly diagnosed patients than healthy donors.

Patients all relapsed after autologous stem cell transplantation, and there was variation in brentuximab vedotin exposure. This receptor was taken from a human donor with classical Hodgkin lymphoma. Material: peripheral blood mononuclear cells (PBMCs), obtained before the second cycle of nivolumab.

CDR3 nucleotides: TGTGCCAGCAGTGAATTAGGGGGACAGGGGGCCTATGGCTACACCTTC. Translating gives CASSELGGQGAYGYTF. The genes are TRBV6-1 and TRBJ1-2; TRBD1 matches 12 bases. Germline CDR1 is MNHNS and CDR2 is SASEGT. The trim removed 2 bases at V and 4 bases at J, leaving 5 bases unmatched. CDR3 length equals 16 residues.